This TCR beta chain was identified during a study of Graves' ophthalmopathy and Graves' hyperthyroidism. About the research overall: Researchers classed hyperthyroidism as stable given no ophthalmopathy within 18 months of follow-up.

Germline loops: CDR1 SGHDT, CDR2 YYEEEE. Trimming removed 6 bases from V and 6 bases from J; junction bases left unmatched: 12. There are 14 residues in the CDR3. Diagnosis was based on clinical symptoms, serum thyroxine, TRAb, thyroid ultrasound and orbital computed tomography. Beta-chain TCR CDR3 regions were amplified from RNA transcripts. The library came from an HTBI-primed first-round RT-PCR and a second-round multiplex PCR. Using its own MiXCR run on the multiplex PCR reads, TCRdb lists one record per CDR3 protein. Found here are over a million distinct CDR3 sequences, about 38% of them singletons; the top ten hold around 10%. Overall study findings and caveats: In separating ophthalmopathy from stable hyperthyroidism, a 13-signature model achieved approximately 91% sensitivity and 75% to 84% specificity. The authors also found most expanded thyroid clonotypes above 0.001 frequency in blood.

In this sample, this clonotype turned up many times. The target antigen is unknown. Sequenced material: peripheral blood or thyroid tissue (not recorded which). The rearrangement joins TRBV5-6 to TRBJ2-7, with 7 bases identical to TRBD1. The receptor was isolated from an adult man with Graves' hyperthyroidism. CDR3 DNA sequence: TGTGCCAGCACTCGACAGGGCTCCTTGAGCGAGCAGTACTTC. Translating gives CASTRQGSLSEQYF.